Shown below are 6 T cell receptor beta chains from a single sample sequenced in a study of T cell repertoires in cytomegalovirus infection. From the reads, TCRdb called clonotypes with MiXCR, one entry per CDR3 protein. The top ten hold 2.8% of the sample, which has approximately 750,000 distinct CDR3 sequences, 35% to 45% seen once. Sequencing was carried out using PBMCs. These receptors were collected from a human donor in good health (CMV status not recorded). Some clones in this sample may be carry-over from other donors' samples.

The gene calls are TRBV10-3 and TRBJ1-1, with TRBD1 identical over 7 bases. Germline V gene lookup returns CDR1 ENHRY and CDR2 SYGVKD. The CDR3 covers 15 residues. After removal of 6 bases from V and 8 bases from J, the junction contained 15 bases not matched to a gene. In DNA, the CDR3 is TGTGCCATCAGAGACGGAACCGGGACAGTAAACGAAGCTTTCTTT. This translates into CAIRDGTGTVNEAFF.

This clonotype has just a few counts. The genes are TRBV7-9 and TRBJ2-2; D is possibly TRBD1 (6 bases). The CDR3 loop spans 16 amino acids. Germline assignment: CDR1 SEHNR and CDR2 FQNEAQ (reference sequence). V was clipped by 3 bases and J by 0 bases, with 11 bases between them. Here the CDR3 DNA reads TGTGCCAGCAGCTTGTTAGGACAGACGAACACCGGGGAGCTGTTTTTT. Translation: CASSLLGQTNTGELFF.

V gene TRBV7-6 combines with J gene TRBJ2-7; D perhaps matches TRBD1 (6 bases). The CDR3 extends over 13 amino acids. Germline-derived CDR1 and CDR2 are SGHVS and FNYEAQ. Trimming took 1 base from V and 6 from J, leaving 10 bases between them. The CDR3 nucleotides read TGTGCCAGCAGCTTAGGGCTAGGGGGCGAGCAGTACTTC. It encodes CASSLGLGGEQYF.

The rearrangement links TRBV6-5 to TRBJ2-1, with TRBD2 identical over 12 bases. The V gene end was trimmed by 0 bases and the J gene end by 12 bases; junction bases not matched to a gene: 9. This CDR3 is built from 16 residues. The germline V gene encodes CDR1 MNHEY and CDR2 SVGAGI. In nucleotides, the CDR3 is TGTGCCAGCAGTTACTCGTTGACTAGCGGGAGTATCTGGCAGTTCTTC. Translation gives CASSYSLTSGSIWQFF.

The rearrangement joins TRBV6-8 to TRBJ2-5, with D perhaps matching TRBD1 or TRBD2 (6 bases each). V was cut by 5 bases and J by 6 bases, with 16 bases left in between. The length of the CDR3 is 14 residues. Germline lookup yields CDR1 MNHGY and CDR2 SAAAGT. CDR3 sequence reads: CASSRVGGSKTQYF. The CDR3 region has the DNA TGTGCCAGCAGTAGAGTGGGGGGCTCGAAGACCCAGTACTTC.

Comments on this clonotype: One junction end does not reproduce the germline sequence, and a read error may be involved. The CDR3 region is CASSYAEGLSYNQQFF. The CDR3 bases are TGTGCCAGCAGTTACGCGGAGGGGCTATCCTACAATCAGCAGTTCTTC. The rearrangement joins TRBV6-8 to TRBJ2-1; D perhaps matches TRBD2 (6 bases). Germline V gene data show CDR1 as MNHGY and CDR2 as SAAAGT. The length of the CDR3 is 16 residues.